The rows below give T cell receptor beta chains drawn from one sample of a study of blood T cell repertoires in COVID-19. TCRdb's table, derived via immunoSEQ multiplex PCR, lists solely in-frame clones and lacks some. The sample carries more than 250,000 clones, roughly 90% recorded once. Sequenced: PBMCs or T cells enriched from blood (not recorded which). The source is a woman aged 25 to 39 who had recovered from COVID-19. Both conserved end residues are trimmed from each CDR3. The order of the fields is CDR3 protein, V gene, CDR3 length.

ASSPFDEEAGQY	TRBV18	12
ASSFVNMNTEAF	TRBV5-8	12
ASSLGLAGENEQF	TRBV5-4	13
ASSRTGGGYNEQF	TRBV7-3	13
ASSLLLAGAEQY	TRBV5-1	12
ASSPLGGSPWEQY	TRBV27	13
ASSPAGTSTDTQY	TRBV19	13
ASSGDRGNEQF	TRBV7-9	11
ASSQDRRRTGDTIY	TRBV14	14
ASRKLGQQRHTEAF	TRBV28	14
ASSPRLDSGELF	TRBV5-6	12
ASSQGQGITNTEAF	TRBV4-2	14
ASSLTREETQY	TRBV7-3	11
ASSLRRGQSEKLF	TRBV28	13
ASSLGHNEQF	TRBV7-9	10
ASSYSTSVVAEAQY	TRBV6-5	14
ASSLWTGRDTQY	TRBV6-5	12
ATSREGQTEKLF	TRBV15	12
ASSGLAETGELF	TRBV18	12
ASSVILAGGLDTQY	TRBV9	14
ASSYRVETDTQY	TRBV19	12
ASSPGKVAAYGYT	TRBV6-5	13
ASSQEGTGGVYEQY	TRBV4-2	14
ATATGAGDQPQH	TRBV18	12
ASSPTPASGTSGYGEQY	TRBV3-1/TRBV3-2	17
ASVSQIHVGGSQDQPQH	TRBV11-3	17
ASSSTYEQY	TRBV7-8	9
ASSSATSGGYEQY	TRBV28	13
AIQAGGYTQY	TRBV10-3	10
ASSKFGGVYEQY	TRBV3-1/TRBV3-2	12
ASSEARGRTHEKLF	TRBV6-1	14
ASSLLREGLYEQY	TRBV7-9	13
ASSPPNREDEQF	TRBV28	12
ASTHRVGEKLF	TRBV27	11
ASSLARGDEQY	TRBV7-8	11
ASSREGVFYGYT	TRBV5-5	12
ASSWGVVPNTEAF	TRBV28	13
ASSMRGPNTEAF	TRBV19	12
AWTTGGISGNTIY	TRBV30	13
AISEEQPNQPQH	TRBV10-3	12
ASSLGSTDTQY	TRBV28	11
ASSSGQGNQPQH	TRBV18	12
ASSSRSSYEQY	TRBV7-8	11